This TCR beta chain stems from a study of shared clonotypes between healthy human individuals. Some clones are missing from TCRdb's copy, which holds only in-frame ones; the method was immunoSEQ multiplex PCR. The data contain some 2.3 million clones, 85% to 95% of them singletons. General study points: At large depth, rarefaction still showed sorted-subset sequencing to be incomplete. Since donors were few, the genetic and exposure-history diversity represented was limited.

The CDR3 spans 15 residues. Germline lookup yields CDR1 MDHEN and CDR2 SYDVKM. The J segment lost 0 bases and the V segment lost 2 bases, leaving 1 base of the junction unmatched. On this clone itself: Antigen: not known.

The chain uses TRBV28 and TRBJ2-3; 8 bases map to TRBD2. This sequence originates from a man younger than 35 in good health. Some clones in this sample may be carry-over from other donors' samples. Specimen: naive CD4+ T cells from PBMCs. Regarding subset: CD45RA+ positively selected. The CDR3, as DNA: TGTGCCAGCAGTTTAAGCGGGAGTAGCACAGATACGCAGTATTTT. Translated, it gives CASSLSGSSTDTQYF.